This T cell receptor (beta chain) was retrieved from a study of OX40 agonist ivuxolimab in advanced cancers. Study summary: A male proportion of under 90% was recorded, with mean age roughly 60 years and range about 23 to 90. One patient with hepatocellular carcinoma and two with cutaneous melanoma, three in all, had partial responses. A history of anti-PD-1, anti-PD-L1 or anti-CTLA-4 therapy was acceptable, and 40% to 45% had some.

Of note for this clone: Its antigen is unknown.

Findings and limits, study-wide: The study found that CD8+ T cells averaged more expanded clones than CD4+.

The assay was immunoSEQ multiplex PCR, and TCRdb's table has in-frame clones only and misses some. The table has roughly 56,000 clones, around 88% seen once. CDR3 length: 16 residues. V lost 5 bases to trimming and J lost 0 bases, with 16 bases between them. Germline loops: CDR1 SGHAT, CDR2 FQDESV (reference sequence). The sequencing used CD4+ or CD8+ T cells sorted from blood, collected in a trial of the OX40 agonist ivuxolimab. The chain is built from TRBV11-1 and TRBJ1-1; D not certain. This TCR derives from an adult with an advanced solid tumor such as melanoma, head and neck, liver or kidney cancer. DNA of the CDR3: TGTGCCAGCAGCCCCTCTCGAGTGCTGCTGAACACTGAAGCTTTCTTT. Amino acids: CASSPSRVLLNTEAFF.